Presented here are 14 T cell receptor beta chains from one specimen sequenced in a study of blood T cells in healthy people across ages. Using a J-beta primer mix together with a sample-barcoded 5' primer, a second PCR was run for roughly 6 to 12 cycles. TCRdb recomputed calls from the 5' RACE reads with MiXCR, one row per CDR3 protein. This sample carries about 570,000 distinct CDR3 sequences, approximately 30% of them seen once, and the ten largest clones take about 18%. Sample: blood. These receptors were collected from an older woman in good health.

This CDR3 is CASSSPAGGIPNEQFF. In DNA, the CDR3 is TGTGCCAGCAGCTCCCCGGCAGGGGGCATCCCCAATGAGCAGTTCTTC. The V gene is TRBV11-2, the J gene TRBJ2-1, with 8 bases fitting TRBD1. V was clipped by 4 bases and J by 6 bases; unmatched bases: 11. The CDR3 sequence is 16 residues long. CDR1 SGHAT and CDR2 FQNNGV come from the germline V gene.

The chain links TRBV7-2 to TRBJ2-3; 8 bases map to TRBD1. Germline V lookup: CDR1 SGHTA, CDR2 FQGNSA. The ends lost 3 bases at V and 5 bases at J; junction bases unmatched: 7. This CDR3 contains 15 residues. Here the CDR3 DNA reads TGTGCCAGCAGCTTTTACCAGGGGGCTCGAGATACGCAGTATTTT. It yields the protein CASSFYQGARDTQYF. Complete variable domain (other parts from reference TRBV7-2 and TRBJ2-3): GAGVSQSPSNKVTEKGKDVELRCDPISGHTALYWYRQSLGQGLEFLIYFQGNSAPDKSGLPSDRFSAERTGGSVSTLTIQRTQQEDSAVYLCASSFYQGARDTQYFGPGTRLTVL.

The V call is TRBV11-2, the J call TRBJ2-5, with 8 positions matching TRBD2. The J call is uncertain, as TRBJ2-7 better fits the DNA end. The CDR3 spans 17 residues. CDR1 SGHAT and CDR2 FQNNGV come from the germline V gene. The CDR3 sequence is CASSLVRLTSESYEQYF. CDR3 DNA: TGTGCCAGCAGCTTAGTTAGGCTGACTAGCGAGAGCTACGAGCAGTACTTC.

This clonotype was seen repeatedly, ten times or more. The V and J genes are TRBV10-3 and TRBJ1-2; D is perhaps TRBD1 (6 bases). V gave up 6 bases and J gave up 0 bases, with 11 bases separating them. The germline V gene encodes CDR1 ENHRY and CDR2 SYGVKD. This CDR3 is 14 amino acids long. CDR3 in amino acids: CAIRAGDSNYGYTF. CDR3 coding DNA: TGTGCCATCAGAGCAGGGGACTCTAACTATGGCTACACCTTC.

This chain joins TRBV5-1 and TRBJ2-7; D unclear. Trimming stripped 0 bases from V and 0 bases from J, with 10 bases between. This CDR3 region has 15 residues. In germline, CDR1 is SGHRS, CDR2 YFSETQ. DNA for the CDR3: TGCGCCAGCAGCTTGGCAGGCAGTGTCTCCTACGAGCAGTACTTC. It specifies CASSLAGSVSYEQYF.

The chain is built from TRBV2 and TRBJ1-1, with D perhaps matching TRBD1 (5 bases). Germline assignment: CDR1 SNHLY and CDR2 FYNNEI. The V end was cut by 5 bases, the J end by 1 base, with 11 bases between. This CDR3 contains 14 residues. The CDR3 protein is CASSPQAQNTEAFF. For the CDR3, the DNA is TGTGCCAGCAGTCCACAGGCCCAGAACACTGAAGCTTTCTTT. Filled out from reference TRBV2 and TRBJ1-1, the complete variable domain reads EPEVTQTPSHQVTQMGQEVILRCVPISNHLYFYWYRQILGQKVEFLVSFYNNEISEKSEIFDDQFSVERPDGSNFTLKIRSTKLEDSAMYFCASSPQAQNTEAFFGQGTRLTVV.

The V gene is TRBV5-1, the J gene TRBJ2-1, with TRBD2 identical over 15 bases. The V and J ends lost 2 bases and 7 bases, in that order; junction bases with no gene match: 4. This CDR3 is built from 16 residues. Germline loops: CDR1 SGHRS, CDR2 YFSETQ. CDR3 coding DNA: TGCGCCAGCAGCTTTACAGGGACTAGCGGGAGGAATGAGCAGTTCTTC. Protein sequence: CASSFTGTSGRNEQFF.

This clonotype showed up just a few times. The chain employs TRBV29-1 and TRBJ2-1; 8 bases agree with TRBD2. CDR1 is SQVTM and CDR2 is ANQGSEA in the germline V gene. The V segment lost 6 bases and the J segment 6 bases; nucleotides outside the gene matches: 13. CDR3 length: 15 amino acids. CDR3 protein: CSVAVGRAGINEQFF. The CDR3 DNA reads as TGCAGCGTCGCGGTCGGGAGGGCCGGGATCAATGAGCAGTTCTTC.

Only a few counts were recorded for this clonotype. V gene TRBV6-2 or TRBV6-3 combines with J gene TRBJ2-4; D uncertain. The germline CDR1 and CDR2 sequences are MNHEY and SVGEGT. V lost 0 bases and J lost 7, with 10 bases in between. The CDR3 is 14 amino acids. The CDR3: CASSYSRSQNIQYF. The CDR3 DNA reads TGTGCCAGCAGTTACTCGAGGTCCCAGAACATTCAGTACTTC.

This clonotype was detected only a few times. The chain carries TRBV7-2 and TRBJ2-2, with a possible D match to TRBD2 (5 bases). Per the germline V gene, CDR1 is SGHTA and CDR2 is FQGNSA. With 7 bases removed from V and 0 bases from J, the gap between germline ends came to 9 bases. This CDR3 is built from 14 residues. The CDR3 is CASTGIANTGELFF. The CDR3 DNA reads as TGTGCCAGCACCGGGATAGCGAACACCGGGGAGCTGTTTTTT.

This clonotype was detected a few times. V and J are TRBV29-1 and TRBJ1-5; the D is unclear. The CDR3 has 13 amino acids. V shed 6 bases and J shed 3 bases, with 12 bases lying between them. CDR1 and CDR2 (germline): SQVTM, ANQGSEA. The chain's CDR3 is CSVRRGINQPQHF. In nucleotides, the CDR3 is TGCAGCGTGCGGCGGGGTATCAATCAGCCCCAGCATTTT.

The sample holds a few counts of this clonotype. The chain employs TRBV19 and TRBJ1-2; D is uncertain. The CDR3 length is 13 residues. Germline values: CDR1 LNHDA, CDR2 SQIVND (reference sequence). With 7 bases removed from V and 4 bases from J, the gap between germline ends came to 13 bases. The CDR3 region has the DNA TGTGCCAGTACCGACCGGGCAGGCTATGGCTACACCTTC. Its protein product is CASTDRAGYGYTF.

This clonotype was seen just once. A much larger clone lies a single base off, so this may be a read error. The chain couples TRBV3-1 to TRBJ2-1; D unresolved. Judging by the DNA end, TRBJ2-7 fits better; the J call may be wrong. The CDR3 totals 12 residues. From germline, CDR1 is LGHDT and CDR2 YNNKEL (reference sequence). CDR3 sequence (DNA): TGTGCCAGCAGCCAAGTTTCCTCGGGGCAGTACTTC. Protein sequence: CASSQVSSGQYF.

This sequence joins TRBV20-1 and TRBJ1-5; possibly TRBD1 for D (5 bases). This CDR3 is built from 12 residues. V gave up 1 base and J gave up 6 bases, with 7 bases separating them. Germline loops: CDR1 DFQATT, CDR2 SNEGSKA (reference sequence). The chain's CDR3 is CSARGRAQPQHF. The CDR3 bases are TGCAGTGCTAGAGGCAGGGCTCAGCCCCAGCATTTT.